The sequence of this T cell receptor (beta chain) was determined in a study of cytotoxic CD8 clonotypes in ibrutinib-treated CLL. Study context: Overall, about 25 responses were partial and 2 complete; following median approximately 73 months, roughly 15 patients stayed remitted and approximately 12 progressed. With a range of 6 to 36, the median treatment time before response samples were taken was 12 to 13 months. Study-level points and caveats: Clonality increased with ibrutinib response but returned toward baseline at progression.

Some clones are missing from TCRdb's copy, which holds only in-frame ones; the method was immunoSEQ multiplex PCR. The sample holds some 200,000 clones, roughly 73% seen once. The germline gives CDR1 SGHAT, CDR2 FQNNGV. Trimming took off 1 base at V and 7 bases at J, with 16 bases between the two ends. This CDR3 contains 15 residues. Points on this clone: Its antigen is unknown.

The sample consisted of PBMCs, taken after 12 months of ibrutinib treatment. The chain has TRBV11-2 and TRBJ1-1, with D tentatively TRBD1 (5 bases). The TCR was taken from a human donor with chronic lymphocytic leukemia. In DNA form, the CDR3 reads TGTGCCAGCAGCTTAGCCGCTAGGGGCTATGGTGAAGCTTTCTTT. This encodes CASSLAARGYGEAFF.